One and the same sample provided the 32 T cell receptor beta chains below, sequenced in a study of CD8+CD57+ T cells in acquired aplastic anemia. TCR beta VDJ combinations and CDR3 sequences were profiled from genomic DNA. TCRdb ran MiXCR on the reads and lists one entry per CDR3 protein. This sample carries 210,000 or so distinct CDR3 sequences, around 50% of them seen once, and the ten largest clones take about 20%. The patients chosen for sequencing had shown expansion of CD8+CD57+ cells (detected by flow cytometry). Sequencing was done on a sample of sorted CD4+, CD8+, or CD8+CD57+ T cells (not recorded which) from PBMCs. These receptors all come from a human donor with aplastic anemia.

This clonotype was recorded a few times. This sequence joins TRBV3-1 and TRBJ2-2; D call uncertain. The V and J ends lost 1 base and 6 bases respectively, with 3 bases between them. CDR3 length: 12 amino acids. The germline CDR1 and CDR2 sequences are LGHDT and YNNKEL (reference sequence). The chain's CDR3 is CASSQGAGELFF. CDR3 sequence (DNA): TGTGCCAGCAGCCAAGGTGCCGGGGAGCTGTTTTTT. Based on the CDR3 plus reference TRBV3-1 and TRBJ2-2, the full variable domain is DTAVSQTPKYLVTQMGNDKSIKCEQNLGHDTMYWYKQDSKKFLKIMFSYNNKELIINETVPNRFSPKSPDKAHLNLHINSLELGDSAVYFCASSQGAGELFFGEGSRLTVL.

V and J are TRBV2 and TRBJ1-4; 8 bases map to TRBD1. CDR1 and CDR2 (germline): SNHLY, FYNNEI. This CDR3 region has 14 residues. The V gene end was trimmed by 7 bases and the J gene end by 8 bases; junction bases not matched to a gene: 9. The CDR3 nucleotides read TGTGCCAGCAAGACGGGACAGGTGGGGGAAAAACTGTTTTTT. Protein: CASKTGQVGEKLFF.

This clonotype was detected ten times or more. This sequence joins TRBV19 and TRBJ2-7, with 7 bases identical to TRBD1. There are 15 residues in the CDR3. Germline CDR1 LNHDA, CDR2 SQIVND (reference sequence). V shed 3 bases, J shed 4 bases, and the junction held 9 bases outside the gene matches. The CDR3 reads CASSIGEGGAYEQYF. CDR3 sequence (DNA): TGTGCCAGTAGTATTGGGGAAGGGGGCGCATACGAGCAGTACTTC.

Comment on this clonotype: A much larger clone is a single base away; this may be a read error. This sequence joins TRBV9 and TRBJ2-2; TRBD2 agrees at 9 bases. Looked up from germline, CDR1 is SGDLS and CDR2 is YYNGEE. This CDR3 is built from 15 residues. The CDR3 DNA reads as TGTGCCAGCAGCCCGACTAGCGGAAACACCGGGGAGCTGCTTTTT. Protein sequence: CASSPTSGNTGELLF.

The chain uses TRBV20-1 and TRBJ1-5, with D perhaps TRBD1 (6 bases). Germline CDR1 DFQATT, CDR2 SNEGSKA (reference sequence). Trimming stripped 6 bases from V and 14 bases from J, with 26 bases between. The CDR3 consists of 14 residues. The CDR3 spells CSAVGASGGAREHF. The CDR3 coding sequence is TGCAGTGCCGTTGGGGCTAGCGGGGGGGCAAGGGAGCATTTT.

This chain uses TRBV20-1 with TRBJ1-3; the D is unclear. The CDR3 spans 11 residues. V gave up 5 bases and J gave up 3 bases, with 5 bases separating them. Germline V gives CDR1 DFQATT, CDR2 SNEGSKA (reference sequence). The CDR3 bases are TGCAGTGCTCCCCTTGGAAACACCATATATTTT. Protein product: CSAPLGNTIYF.

As for this clonotype: This sequence may be a read error, since a much larger clone differs from it by one base. The conserved closing phenylalanine or tryptophan is absent in this CDR3, likely reflecting a read error. The CDR3 loop is CASSIMAATNEKLFS. The CDR3 coding sequence is TGTGCCAGTAGTATAATGGCGGCAACTAATGAAAAACTGTTTTCT. J is TRBJ1-4 and V is TRBV19; D not certain. The CDR3 is 15 amino acids. Germline V lookup: CDR1 LNHDA, CDR2 SQIVND (reference sequence). Deletions cut 2 bases from V and 0 bases from J, with 7 bases between.

This clonotype was seen ten or more times. The chain recombines TRBV19 with TRBJ2-7; D might be TRBD1 (6 bases). This CDR3 is 13 amino acids long. CDR1 and CDR2 (germline): LNHDA, SQIVND (reference sequence). V was clipped by 4 bases and J by 7 bases, with 14 bases between them. CDR3 DNA: TGTGCCAGTAGTACAGACAGGTCTGGTGAGCAGTACTTC. Translation: CASSTDRSGEQYF.

As regards this clonotype: Germline is not matched at one junction end, which may reflect a read error. The gene calls are TRBV2 and TRBJ1-5; D uncertain. From germline, CDR1 is SNHLY and CDR2 FYNNEI. This CDR3 is 13 amino acids long. The CDR3 here is CASSGKGRYDFNF. The CDR3 DNA is TGTGCCAGCAGTGGAAAAGGTCGGTATGATTTCAATTTT.

V usage is TRBV9 and J usage is TRBJ1-2; 7 bases map to TRBD1. The junction had 4 bases not matched to a gene; V was cut back by 4 bases and J by 7 bases. The CDR3 loop spans 12 amino acids. Germline V gene sequence: CDR1 SGDLS, CDR2 YYNGEE. The CDR3 protein is CASSTTGFGYTF. The CDR3 nucleotides are TGTGCCAGCAGCACGACAGGGTTTGGCTACACCTTC.

This clonotype has more than one count but fewer than ten. The rearrangement uses TRBV6-5 and TRBJ1-5; no firm D call. The V and J ends lost 5 bases and 0 bases respectively, with 11 bases between them. Germline CDR1 reads MNHEY; CDR2 reads SVGAGI. The CDR3 has 15 amino acids. The CDR3 sequence is CASSPRPASNQPQHF. In nucleotides, the CDR3 is TGTGCCAGCAGTCCGCGGCCAGCTAGCAATCAGCCCCAGCATTTT.

This clonotype was recorded at least ten times. J is TRBJ2-3 and V is TRBV15; perhaps TRBD2 as D (6 bases). Trimming shortened V by 4 bases and J by 6 bases, and 11 bases separated the two germline ends. Germline CDR1 is LNHNV and CDR2 is YYDKDF (reference sequence). The CDR3 runs to 13 residues. The CDR3 protein is CATSTGGTDTQYF. CDR3 coding DNA: TGTGCCACCAGCACCGGGGGAACCGATACGCAGTATTTT.

As for this clonotype: This clone may be a read error of a much larger clone one base away. V gene TRBV20-1 combines with J gene TRBJ2-3; D remains unclear. CDR1 and CDR2 (germline): DFQATT, SNEGSKA (reference sequence). The CDR3 totals 13 residues. Trimming left V 3 bases short and J 3 bases short, with 10 bases between. DNA of the CDR3: TGCAGTGCTAGCCCCCCCTCAACAGATACGCAGTATTTT. Translating gives CSASPPSTDTQYF.

This clonotype was counted a few times. A much more abundant neighbour one base away suggests this may be a read error. The rearrangement joins TRBV5-1 to TRBJ2-7; TRBD2 might be the D (6 bases). The germline V gene encodes CDR1 SGHRS and CDR2 YFSETQ. The V end lost 5 bases, the J end lost 7 bases, and 13 bases lay between the germline ends. The CDR3 spans 12 residues. CDR3 in DNA: TGCGCCAGCAGTACAACGGGGGAAGAGCAGTACTTC. Amino acid sequence: CASSTTGEEQYF.

This clonotype showed up many times. This chain's CDR3 is CSARTESSYNSPLHF. CDR3 nucleotide sequence: TGCAGTGCGAGGACAGAGAGCTCCTATAATTCACCCCTCCACTTT. The V and J genes are TRBV20-1 and TRBJ1-6, with D maybe TRBD1 (6 bases). Trimming cost V 6 bases and J 0 bases, with 12 bases left between them. This CDR3 has 15 residues. Germline V CDR1 and CDR2: DFQATT, SNEGSKA (reference sequence).

The V and J genes are TRBV6-1 and TRBJ2-7, with 8 bases aligning to TRBD1. In germline, CDR1 is MNHNS, CDR2 SASEGT. The CDR3 runs 14 residues. The V and J ends lost 4 bases and 0 bases, in that order; junction bases with no gene match: 2. The chain's CDR3 is CASSAGQGSYEQYF. CDR3 nucleotide sequence: TGTGCCAGCAGTGCTGGACAGGGCTCCTACGAGCAGTACTTC.

This clonotype has a handful of counts. V gene TRBV5-1 combines with J gene TRBJ2-7; a weak D match, TRBD1 (6 bases). Per the germline V gene, CDR1 is SGHRS and CDR2 is YFSETQ. The CDR3 contains 13 residues. V was clipped by 0 bases and J by 2 bases, with 6 bases between them. CDR3: CASSLGDTYEQYF. CDR3 nucleotide sequence: TGCGCCAGCAGCTTGGGGGACACCTACGAGCAGTACTTC.

The sample holds many counts of this clonotype. The V and J genes are TRBV4-1 and TRBJ1-5; D uncertain. Germline V lookup: CDR1 MGHRA, CDR2 YSYEKL. V lost 1 base and J lost 0, with 7 bases in between. The CDR3 loop spans 15 amino acids. The CDR3 is CASSQAGNSNQPQHF. The DNA for the CDR3 is TGCGCCAGCAGCCAAGCGGGAAATAGCAATCAGCCCCAGCATTTT.

This clonotype came up many times. The V call is TRBV6-1, the J call TRBJ1-2; tentative D call: TRBD1 (5 bases). CDR1 MNHNS and CDR2 SASEGT come from the germline V gene. The CDR3 runs to 15 residues. V lost 2 bases and J lost 0, with 10 bases in between. DNA for the CDR3: TGTGCCAGCAGTGAACAGGGCATGGCTAACTATGGCTACACCTTC. Translating it yields CASSEQGMANYGYTF.

About this clonotype itself: It is likely a read error, because the conserved phenylalanine at the end of the CDR3 is missing. The limits of the CDR3 on the DNA are not certain, so only TCRdb's listed CDR3 is given. V gene TRBV11-2 combines with J gene TRBJ1-3. CDR1 is SGHAT, CDR2 FQNNGV, per germline. The CDR3 length is 12 residues, termini included. The CDR3: CASGSGAGGPIR.

A remark on this clonotype: This clone may be a read error of a much larger clone one base away. V is TRBV3-1 and J is TRBJ2-1, with TRBD2 matching over 10 bases. The CDR3 consists of 15 residues. CDR1 and CDR2 from the germline V gene are LGHDT and YNNKEL (reference sequence). The CDR3: CASNQSSGGDNEQFF. The DNA for the CDR3 is TGTGCCAGCAACCAATCTAGCGGGGGAGACAATGAGCAGTTCTTC.

The V gene is TRBV29-1, the J gene TRBJ2-7; D perhaps matches TRBD1 (5 bases). Germline loops: CDR1 SQVTM, CDR2 ANQGSEA. CDR3 length equals 12 residues. The V and J ends lost 4 bases and 3 bases respectively, with 10 bases between them. The CDR3 region is CSVVDRGYEQYF. CDR3 DNA: TGCAGCGTTGTCGACAGAGGCTACGAGCAGTACTTC.

In its sample, this clonotype was seen a few times. The V call is TRBV7-9, the J call TRBJ1-6; D may be TRBD1 (6 bases). CDR3 size: 16 residues. Germline-derived CDR1 and CDR2 are SEHNR and FQNEAQ (reference sequence). The V gene lost 5 bases and the J gene lost 6 bases, with 17 bases spanning the gap. CDR3 protein: CASSPQARGCNSPLHF. CDR3 nucleotides: TGTGCCAGCAGCCCCCAGGCCAGGGGCTGTAATTCACCCCTCCACTTT.

In nucleotides, the CDR3 is TGTGCCACCAGCCAGGGAGATTTGAGCAATCAGCCCCAGCATTTT. Translating gives CATSQGDLSNQPQHF. This chain uses TRBV15 with TRBJ1-5, with TRBD1 as a possible D gene (5 bases). Germline V CDR1 and CDR2: LNHNV, YYDKDF (reference sequence). The CDR3 consists of 15 residues. Trimming took off 5 bases at V and 1 base at J, with 12 bases between the two ends.

This rearrangement joins TRBV7-3 to TRBJ2-7; D remains ambiguous. V lost 6 bases to trimming and J lost 4 bases, with 13 bases between them. The CDR3 has 13 residues. Germline CDR1 is SGHTA and CDR2 is FQGTGA. The CDR3 DNA is TGTGCCAGCAGGAACAGCCCCGCTTACGAGCAGTACTTC. This gives the protein CASRNSPAYEQYF.

This clonotype was seen at least ten times. J is TRBJ1-6 and V is TRBV30, with no clear D. The V end was cut by 8 bases, the J end by 7 bases, with 12 bases between. Germline CDR1 is GTSNPN and CDR2 is SVGIG (reference sequence). The CDR3 spans 12 residues. The CDR3: CAGGDRNSPLHF. In DNA, the CDR3 is TGTGCCGGTGGGGATAGGAATTCACCCCTCCACTTT.

This rearrangement joins TRBV9 to TRBJ2-5; TRBD2 matches at 7 bases. Germline V CDR1 and CDR2: SGDLS, YYNGEE. With V trimmed by 7 bases and J by 5 bases, 8 bases remained unmatched. This CDR3 is built from 13 residues. CDR3 bases: TGTGCCAGCGGGAATAGCGGGTGGGAGACCCAGTACTTC. This sequence encodes CASGNSGWETQYF.

This chain joins TRBV7-3 and TRBJ2-7, with D unclear. CDR1 SGHTA and CDR2 FQGTGA come from the germline V gene. The CDR3 sequence is 13 residues long. V was shortened by 0 bases and J by 5 bases, with 8 bases between the two germline ends. As DNA, the CDR3 is TGTGCCAGCAGCTTAACCCAGGACGACGAGCAGTACTTC. This encodes CASSLTQDDEQYF.

This clonotype showed up many times. The V gene is TRBV20-1, the J gene TRBJ2-7; TRBD2 agrees at 9 bases. Looked up from germline, CDR1 is DFQATT and CDR2 is SNEGSKA (reference sequence). This CDR3 comprises 12 residues. V lost 5 bases and J lost 7; bases outside the gene matches: 6. CDR3 region: CSAGQTSGEQYF. CDR3 sequence (DNA): TGCAGTGCTGGTCAGACTAGCGGAGAGCAGTACTTC.

In its sample, this clonotype was seen many times. The chain joins TRBV19 to TRBJ1-4; D is unresolved. This CDR3 contains 15 residues. The germline gives CDR1 LNHDA, CDR2 SQIVND (reference sequence). Trimming cost V 3 bases and J 7 bases, with 15 bases left between them. The CDR3 nucleotides are TGTGCCAGTAGTATTTCGGCAGAGTCGGGTGAAAAACTGTTTTTT. The encoded protein is CASSISAESGEKLFF.

This clonotype was detected only a few times. The CDR3 sequence is CASSFTGTSGGSSYEQYF. The CDR3 DNA sequence: TGTGCCAGCAGCTTTACCGGGACTAGCGGGGGTTCATCCTACGAGCAGTACTTC. The chain couples TRBV7-2 to TRBJ2-7; 14 nucleotides agree with TRBD2. The CDR3 has 18 residues. The V segment lost 3 bases and the J segment 1 base; nucleotides outside the gene matches: 8. Germline V CDR1 and CDR2: SGHTA, FQGNSA.

The V gene is TRBV10-3, the J gene TRBJ1-2, with 10 bases aligning to TRBD1. The V gene's germline CDR1 is ENHRY and CDR2 SYGVKD. The V segment lost 0 bases and the J segment 7 bases; nucleotides outside the gene matches: 2. The CDR3 extends over 14 amino acids. CDR3 amino acids: CAISESRDRGGYTF. The CDR3 DNA sequence: TGTGCCATCAGTGAGTCGAGGGACAGGGGTGGCTACACCTTC.